This TCR delta chain is drawn from a study of Vδ1+ human thymocytes. V was shortened by 0 bases and J by 11 bases, with 12 bases between the two germline ends. The CDR3 extends over 12 amino acids. Germline CDR1 and CDR2: GEAIGNYY and EKD. Alphabeta T cells were depleted, then CD3+ Vdelta1+ Vdelta2- thymocytes were FACS-sorted. The template was reverse-transcribed extracted RNA. CDR3 amplicons came from multiplex PCR with pooled V-gene forward and constant-region reverse primers. TCRdb reapplied CATT to the multiplex PCR reads. The top ten hold under 0.3% of the sample, which has about 73,000 delta-chain clones, around 30% seen once. Regarding the study as a whole: Despite high sort purity, about a fifth of thymic T cell receptor delta sequences were Vdelta2. Thymic TRG and TRD repertoires appeared highly polyclonal. TRD repertoires were essentially private, unlike widely shared TRG clonotypes.

With respect to this clone: Its antigen remains unknown.

The TCR was taken from a boy younger than two who had congenital heart surgery. The specimen sequenced was Vdelta1+ gamma-delta thymocytes from the thymus. Described subset: FACS-sorted CD3+ TCRalphabeta- TCRVdelta1+ TCRVdelta2- thymocytes. This sequence joins TRDV2 and TRDJ1, with no clear D. Here the CDR3 reads CACDTLTIGLIF. The CDR3 DNA reads as TGTGCCTGTGACACCCTTACAATCGGGCTCATCTTT.